These 32 T cell receptor beta chains came from one sample sequenced in a study of pediatric ulcerative colitis. Sequencing used immunoSEQ multiplex PCR; TCRdb keeps in-frame clones, though not all of them. The profile shows fewer than 45,000 clones, over 80% of them singletons. Sample: blood. The receptors were sampled from a girl aged 5-17 years with moderate ulcerative colitis.

This chain links TRBV29-1 with TRBJ2-1; 7 bases are shared with TRBD2. CDR1 and CDR2 (germline): SQVTM, ANQGSEA. This CDR3 comprises 13 residues. V dropped 6 bases and J dropped 3; count of bases not matched to a gene: 5. As DNA, the CDR3 is TGCAGCGTCGACCGCGGGGGCTACAATGAGCAGTTCTTC. Amino acids: CSVDRGGYNEQFF.

V usage is TRBV6-5 and J usage is TRBJ2-5; D is possibly TRBD2 (5 bases). Trimming pared 1 base from V and 2 bases from J, leaving 11 bases between. Germline V gene data show CDR1 as MNHEY and CDR2 as SVGAGI. There are 15 residues in the CDR3. As DNA, the CDR3 is TGTGCCAGCAGTTACTTACCCCCGGGGCAAGAGACCCAGTACTTC. This sequence encodes CASSYLPPGQETQYF.

The chain recombines TRBV10-3 with TRBJ1-1, with 9 bases aligning to TRBD1. The CDR3 runs to 16 residues. J gave up 5 bases and V 9 bases, and 16 bases lay outside the gene matches. Per germline, CDR1 ENHRY and CDR2 SYGVKD. The chain's CDR3 is CAIKTGTGKGRTEAFF. As DNA, the CDR3 is TGTGCCATAAAAACCGGGACAGGGAAAGGGAGGACTGAAGCTTTCTTT.

In its sample, this clone was seen once. The chain combines TRBV27 with TRBJ1-5; no firm D call. V dropped 2 bases and J dropped 6 bases, with 5 bases sitting between them. The CDR3 has 12 residues. The germline V gene encodes CDR1 MNHEY and CDR2 SMNVEV (reference sequence). Here the CDR3 reads CASSLIGQPQHF. Written as DNA, the CDR3 is TGTGCCAGCAGTTTAATTGGTCAGCCCCAGCATTTT.

The V and J genes are TRBV2 and TRBJ2-5; the D gene could be TRBD1 or TRBD2 (5 bases each). The germline V gene encodes CDR1 SNHLY and CDR2 FYNNEI. Trimming removed 1 base at V and 12 bases at J, with 18 bases between. There are 14 residues in the CDR3. The CDR3 protein is CASSEGGYPGPEYF. CDR3 nucleotides: TGTGCCAGCAGTGAAGGGGGATATCCGGGACCCGAGTACTTC. Combining the CDR3 with reference TRBV2 and TRBJ2-5 gives the whole variable domain EPEVTQTPSHQVTQMGQEVILRCVPISNHLYFYWYRQILGQKVEFLVSFYNNEISEKSEIFDDQFSVERPDGSNFTLKIRSTKLEDSAMYFCASSEGGYPGPEYFGPGTRLLVL.

On this clone itself: Distinct nucleotide sequences in the sample also encode this CDR3. This rearrangement joins TRBV30 to TRBJ2-1; D remains ambiguous. This CDR3 spans 13 amino acids. V was cut by 3 bases and J by 5 bases, with 11 bases left in between. Per germline, CDR1 GTSNPN and CDR2 SVGIG (reference sequence). The CDR3 nucleotides read TGTGCCTGGAGACAAACGACAAACAATGAGCAGTTCTTC. Its protein product is CAWRQTTNNEQFF.

The rearrangement links TRBV6-1 to TRBJ1-4; weak D call: TRBD1 (6 bases). Deletions cut 4 bases from V and 8 bases from J, with 11 bases between. The CDR3 is 13 residues long. Germline V gene data show CDR1 as MNHNS and CDR2 as SASEGT. CDR3 in DNA: TGTGCCAGCAGTGGGCAGGGGCGCGAAAAACTGTTTTTT. Encoded protein: CASSGQGREKLFF.

This chain joins TRBV7-5 and TRBJ2-7; TRBD1, the D gene given by the table, was not confirmed from the DNA. TRBV7-5 is a pseudogene segment. CDR3 size: 15 residues. CDR3 region: CARSSPSAGAVEQYF. As DNA, the CDR3 is TGTGCCAGAAGCTCCCCCTCGGCAGGGGCGGTCGAGCAGTACTTC.

This chain uses TRBV4-2 with TRBJ2-1; 9 nucleotides line up with TRBD2. CDR3 length: 17 residues. In germline, CDR1 is LGHNA, CDR2 YNFKEQ. Trimming at V came to 4 bases and at J to 7 bases, leaving 14 bases not matched to a gene. CDR3 nucleotide sequence: TGTGCCAGCAGCCTCTCGCCCCGGCGGGGGGGGGATAATGAGCAGTTCTTC. Its protein is CASSLSPRRGGDNEQFF.

The chain employs TRBV19 and TRBJ2-2; TRBD1 agrees at 8 bases. This CDR3 comprises 15 residues. With V trimmed by 5 bases and J by 5 bases, 7 bases remained unmatched. Germline loops: CDR1 LNHDA, CDR2 SQIVND (reference sequence). CDR3 DNA sequence: TGTGCCAGTAGTCCCCGGACAGGGCGGACCGGGGAGCTGTTTTTT. Protein product: CASSPRTGRTGELFF.

V usage is TRBV7-9 and J usage is TRBJ2-1, with 7 bases that match TRBD2. Trimming cost V 0 bases and J 2 bases; bases outside gene matches: 4. This CDR3 comprises 16 residues. CDR1 is SEHNR and CDR2 is FQNEAQ in the germline V gene (reference sequence). The CDR3 DNA follows: TGTGCCAGCAGCTTAGCAGCTAGCGGAACCTACAATGAGCAGTTCTTC. Amino acid sequence: CASSLAASGTYNEQFF.

The chain links TRBV11-3 to TRBJ2-1, with 10 positions matching TRBD2. CDR3 length equals 16 residues. With V trimmed by 4 bases and J by 8 bases, 11 bases remained unmatched. Looked up from germline, CDR1 is SGHNT and CDR2 is YENEEA. The CDR3 sequence: CASSSPEGSGRHEQFF. The CDR3 nucleotides are TGTGCCAGCAGCTCGCCAGAGGGTAGCGGGAGGCATGAGCAGTTCTTC.

V usage is TRBV7-2 and J usage is TRBJ2-7; 9 nucleotides align to TRBD2. The ends lost 0 bases at V and 2 bases at J; junction bases unmatched: 5. The CDR3 runs 16 residues. Germline values: CDR1 SGHTA, CDR2 FQGNSA. The CDR3 spells CASSLAGLALTYEQYF. DNA of the CDR3: TGTGCCAGCAGCTTAGCAGGACTAGCGCTTACCTACGAGCAGTACTTC.

The CDR3 DNA reads TGTGCCAGCAGTGGACAGGGTGTCTATAATGAGCAGTTCTTC. As protein: CASSGQGVYNEQFF. This rearrangement joins TRBV2 to TRBJ2-1; 7 bases map to TRBD1. The ends lost 4 bases at V and 7 bases at J; junction bases unmatched: 7. The length of the CDR3 is 14 residues. Germline loops: CDR1 SNHLY, CDR2 FYNNEI.

The rearrangement joins TRBV6-6 to TRBJ2-3; D unresolved. In germline, CDR1 is MNHNY, CDR2 SVGAGI (reference sequence). The CDR3 is made up of 14 amino acids. V was shortened by 2 bases and J by 1 base, with 7 bases between the two germline ends. DNA for the CDR3: TGTGCCAGCAGTTACCCTGGCGGCACAGATACGCAGTATTTT. As protein: CASSYPGGTDTQYF.

This sequence joins TRBV6-5 and TRBJ1-2; D perhaps matches TRBD1 (6 bases). This CDR3 spans 15 amino acids. V was clipped by 2 bases and J by 6 bases, with 16 bases between them. Germline lookup yields CDR1 MNHEY and CDR2 SVGAGI. The CDR3 DNA sequence: TGTGCCAGCAGTTACCTACAGGGAGGACGAGATGGCTACACCTTC. It specifies CASSYLQGGRDGYTF.

This clone appeared a few times. One end of the junction fails to match germline, which may point to a read error. This chain connects TRBV5-1 to TRBJ2-2, with D uncertain. CDR1 and CDR2 (germline): SGHRS, YFSETQ. The CDR3 has 14 residues. DNA of the CDR3: TGCGCCAGCACCTTGGCCGTAATGGCCGGGGAGCTGTTTTTT. Encoded protein: CASTLAVMAGELFF.

This clone was recorded only once. This chain uses TRBV4-2 with TRBJ2-1; D not certain. Trimming took 0 bases from V and 8 from J, leaving 8 bases between them. CDR1 LGHNA and CDR2 YNFKEQ come from the germline V gene. The CDR3 is 13 residues long. Here the CDR3 reads CASSQDREDEQFF. CDR3 DNA: TGTGCCAGCAGCCAAGATAGGGAAGATGAGCAGTTCTTC.

The chain has TRBV27 and TRBJ2-7; 10 bases fit TRBD1. V lost 5 bases, J lost 6 bases, and 10 bases stayed unmatched. The CDR3 length is 15 residues. CDR1 is MNHEY, CDR2 SMNVEV, per germline (reference sequence). The CDR3 loop reads CASSPSGTGVGEQYF. The CDR3 DNA is TGTGCCAGCAGTCCGTCCGGGACAGGGGTGGGCGAGCAGTACTTC.

This clone was detected once. The genes are TRBV7-3 and TRBJ1-1, with D hard to call. Germline CDR1 and CDR2: SGHTA and FQGTGA. The V end lost 5 bases, the J end lost 1 base, and 8 bases lay between the germline ends. The CDR3 consists of 13 residues. DNA of the CDR3: TGTGCCAGCAGCCGGGGATGGAACACTGAAGCTTTCTTT. As protein: CASSRGWNTEAFF.

The chain employs TRBV7-2 and TRBJ2-5; D might be TRBD1 or TRBD2, each matching 5 bases. Germline V CDR1 and CDR2: SGHTA, FQGNSA. Trimming left V 0 bases short and J 0 bases short, with 5 bases between. CDR3 length: 14 amino acids. DNA of the CDR3: TGTGCCAGCAGCTTAGCGGGGGACCAAGAGACCCAGTACTTC. Translated: CASSLAGDQETQYF.

The chain links TRBV5-1 to TRBJ2-6; TRBD1 matches 9 bases. The length of the CDR3 is 16 residues. V shed 6 bases, J shed 4 bases, and the junction held 8 bases outside the gene matches. Germline lookup yields CDR1 SGHRS and CDR2 YFSETQ. In DNA, the CDR3 is TGCGCCAGCACCCTACAGGGGGCCCCCGGGGCCAACGTCCTGACTTTC. Translating gives CASTLQGAPGANVLTF.

J is TRBJ2-4 and V is TRBV19; the match to TRBD2 covers 11 bases. The V and J ends lost 2 bases and 7 bases, in that order; junction bases with no gene match: 7. CDR3 length: 16 residues. Germline V gives CDR1 LNHDA, CDR2 SQIVND (reference sequence). In DNA form, the CDR3 reads TGTGCCAGTAGTATAATGACTAGCGGGATTCTGAACATTCAGTACTTC. It translates to CASSIMTSGILNIQYF. Supplemented by reference TRBV19 and TRBJ2-4, the full variable domain reads DGGITQSPKYLFRKEGQNVTLSCEQNLNHDAMYWYRQDPGQGLRLIYYSQIVNDFQKGDIAEGYSVSREKKESFPLTVTSAQKNPTAFYLCASSIMTSGILNIQYFGAGTRLSVL.

V and J are TRBV7-2 and TRBJ1-1, with unresolved D. V lost 1 base and J lost 5, with 8 bases in between. Germline-derived CDR1 and CDR2 are SGHTA and FQGNSA. The CDR3 length is 13 residues. The CDR3 reads CASSLGVGTEAFF. The CDR3 DNA sequence: TGTGCCAGCAGCTTAGGAGTGGGGACTGAAGCTTTCTTT.

This clone was seen a single time. The chain is built from TRBV11-1 and TRBJ2-1, with D unclear. Trimming took off 3 bases at V and 7 bases at J, with 7 bases between the two ends. Germline V gives CDR1 SGHAT, CDR2 FQDESV (reference sequence). The CDR3 is 12 amino acids. In DNA, the CDR3 is TGTGCCAGCAGCTTTTATGATAATGAGCAGTTCTTC. Translated, it gives CASSFYDNEQFF.

The chain carries TRBV5-5 and TRBJ2-3; TRBD2 agrees at 13 bases. With V trimmed by 4 bases and J by 11 bases, 13 bases remained unmatched. This CDR3 comprises 16 residues. Germline V CDR1 and CDR2: SGHKS, YYEKEE (reference sequence). The CDR3 region is CASSMGTSGMRWEQYF. DNA for the CDR3: TGTGCCAGCAGCATGGGGACTAGCGGGATGCGCTGGGAGCAGTATTTT.

The rearrangement joins TRBV7-6 to TRBJ1-2; 7 positions agree with TRBD1. V shed 1 base and J 4 bases; nucleotides not matched to a gene: 6. Germline V gene data show CDR1 as SGHVS and CDR2 as FNYEAQ. CDR3 length: 15 residues. CDR3 sequence reads: CASSLGGRDSYGYTF. The CDR3 DNA is TGTGCCAGCAGCTTAGGGGGTAGGGACAGCTATGGCTACACCTTC.

In this sample, this clone turned up once. The chain recombines TRBV7-2 with TRBJ2-7; D uncertain. V lost 5 bases and J 2 bases, leaving 13 bases between the germline ends. CDR1 SGHTA and CDR2 FQGNSA come from the germline V gene. The CDR3 has 14 residues. CDR3 DNA: TGTGCCAGCAGCCCAAGAACAGAAACCTACGAGCAGTACTTC. Translating it yields CASSPRTETYEQYF.

The V gene is TRBV18, the J gene TRBJ1-1; possibly TRBD1 for D (6 bases). Between the trimmed V and J ends, which lost 5 bases and 5 bases, there was a span of 18 bases. This CDR3 comprises 15 residues. The germline V gene has CDR1 KGHSH and CDR2 LQKENI. The CDR3, as DNA: TGTGCCAGCTCAAATCCCCAGGGGTATAGGACTGAAGCTTTCTTT. This gives the protein CASSNPQGYRTEAFF. The full variable domain, completed using reference TRBV18 and TRBJ1-1, is NAGVMQNPRHLVRRRGQEARLRCSPMKGHSHVYWYRQLPEEGLKFMVYLQKENIIDESGMPKERFSAEFPKEGPSILRIQQVVRGDSAAYFCASSNPQGYRTEAFFGQGTRLTVV.

V is TRBV4-2 and J is TRBJ2-2, with D possibly being TRBD1 or TRBD2 (5 bases each). Germline V gene lookup returns CDR1 LGHNA and CDR2 YNFKEQ. The V and J ends lost 0 bases and 3 bases respectively, with 8 bases between them. The CDR3 runs to 15 residues. The chain's CDR3 is CASSQEWDHTGELFF. CDR3 bases: TGTGCCAGCAGCCAAGAGTGGGACCACACCGGGGAGCTGTTTTTT.

This chain joins TRBV10-2 and TRBJ2-7; D remains unclear. Between the trimmed V and J ends, which lost 3 bases and 2 bases, there was a span of 14 bases. Germline-derived CDR1 and CDR2 are WSHSY and SAAADI. The CDR3 extends over 15 amino acids. The chain's CDR3 is CASSDIVEEPYEQYF. Written as DNA, the CDR3 is TGCGCCAGCAGTGATATTGTCGAGGAACCCTACGAGCAGTACTTC.

The chain recombines TRBV7-9 with TRBJ2-2; 10 nucleotides match TRBD2. V was clipped by 6 bases and J by 0 bases; unmatched bases: 7. Germline CDR1 and CDR2: SEHNR and FQNEAQ (reference sequence). CDR3 length: 17 residues. The CDR3 region has the DNA TGTGCCAGCAGGGAAGGACTAGCGGAGTCGAACACCGGGGAGCTGTTTTTT. Protein product: CASREGLAESNTGELFF.